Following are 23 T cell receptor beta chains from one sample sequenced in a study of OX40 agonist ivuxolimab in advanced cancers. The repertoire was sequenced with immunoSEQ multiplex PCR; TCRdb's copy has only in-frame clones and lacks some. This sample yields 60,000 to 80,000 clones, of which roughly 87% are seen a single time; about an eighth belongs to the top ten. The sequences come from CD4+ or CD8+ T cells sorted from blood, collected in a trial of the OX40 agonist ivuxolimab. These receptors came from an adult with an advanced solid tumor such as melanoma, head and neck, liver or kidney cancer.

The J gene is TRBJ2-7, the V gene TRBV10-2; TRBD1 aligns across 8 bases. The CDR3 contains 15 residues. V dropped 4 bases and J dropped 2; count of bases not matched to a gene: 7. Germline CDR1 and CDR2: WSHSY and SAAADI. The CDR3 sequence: CASSGGTGGTYEQYF. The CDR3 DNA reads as TGCGCCAGCAGTGGCGGGACAGGAGGGACCTACGAGCAGTACTTC.

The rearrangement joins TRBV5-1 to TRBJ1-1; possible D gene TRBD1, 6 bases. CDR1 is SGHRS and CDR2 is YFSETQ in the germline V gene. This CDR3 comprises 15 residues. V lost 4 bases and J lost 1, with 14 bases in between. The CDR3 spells CASSKATGTNTEAFF. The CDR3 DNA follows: TGCGCCAGCAGCAAGGCGACAGGAACGAACACTGAAGCTTTCTTT.

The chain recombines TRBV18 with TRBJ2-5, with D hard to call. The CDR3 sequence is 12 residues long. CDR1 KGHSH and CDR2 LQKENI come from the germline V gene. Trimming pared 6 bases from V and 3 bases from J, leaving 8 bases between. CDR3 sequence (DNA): TGTGCCAGCTCTCCAAGAGAAGAGACCCAGTACTTC. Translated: CASSPREETQYF.

The CDR3, as DNA: TGTGCCAGCAGTTTCGTTACGACTGGGGCCAACGTCCTGACTTTC. This sequence encodes CASSFVTTGANVLTF. V gene TRBV28 combines with J gene TRBJ2-6; no firm D call. This CDR3 is built from 15 residues. Trimming stripped 3 bases from V and 2 bases from J, with 8 bases between. The germline CDR1 and CDR2 sequences are MDHEN and SYDVKM. Looking up the rest from reference TRBV28 and TRBJ2-6 gives the full variable domain: DVKVTQSSRYLVKRTGEKVFLECVQDMDHENMFWYRQDPGLGLRLIYFSYDVKMKEKGDIPEGYSVSREKKERFSLILESASTNQTSMYLCASSFVTTGANVLTFGAGSRLTVL.

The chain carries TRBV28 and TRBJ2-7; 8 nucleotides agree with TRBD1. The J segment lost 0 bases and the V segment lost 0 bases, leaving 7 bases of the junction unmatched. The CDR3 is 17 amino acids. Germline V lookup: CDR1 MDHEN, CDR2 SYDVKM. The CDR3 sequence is CASSLWSLGQGSYEQYF. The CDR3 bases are TGTGCCAGCAGTTTATGGTCACTCGGACAGGGCTCCTACGAGCAGTACTTC.

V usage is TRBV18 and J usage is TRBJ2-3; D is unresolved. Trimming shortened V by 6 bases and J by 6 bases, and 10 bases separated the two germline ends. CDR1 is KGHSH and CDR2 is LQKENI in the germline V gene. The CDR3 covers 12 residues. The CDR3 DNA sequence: TGTGCCAGCTCCCCCAGTAGCGATACGCAGTATTTT. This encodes CASSPSSDTQYF.

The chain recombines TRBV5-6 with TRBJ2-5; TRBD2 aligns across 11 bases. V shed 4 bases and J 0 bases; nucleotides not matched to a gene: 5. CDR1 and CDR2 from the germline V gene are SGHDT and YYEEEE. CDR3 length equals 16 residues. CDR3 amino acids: CASSPTSGGYQETQYF. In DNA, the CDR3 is TGTGCCAGCAGCCCCACTAGCGGGGGCTACCAAGAGACCCAGTACTTC.

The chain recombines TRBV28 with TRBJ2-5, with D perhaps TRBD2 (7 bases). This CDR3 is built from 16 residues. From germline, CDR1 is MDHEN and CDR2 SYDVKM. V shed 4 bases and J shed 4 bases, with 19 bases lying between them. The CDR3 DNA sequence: TGTGCCAGCAGTTCCGGGGGGCGGGGGCATGGAGAGACCCAGTACTTC. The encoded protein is CASSSGGRGHGETQYF. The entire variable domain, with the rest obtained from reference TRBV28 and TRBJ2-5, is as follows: DVKVTQSSRYLVKRTGEKVFLECVQDMDHENMFWYRQDPGLGLRLIYFSYDVKMKEKGDIPEGYSVSREKKERFSLILESASTNQTSMYLCASSSGGRGHGETQYFGPGTRLLVL.

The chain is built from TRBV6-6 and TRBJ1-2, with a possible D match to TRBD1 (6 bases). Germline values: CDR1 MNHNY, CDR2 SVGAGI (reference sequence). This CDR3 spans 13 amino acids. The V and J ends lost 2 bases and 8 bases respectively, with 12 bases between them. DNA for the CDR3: TGTGCCAGCAGTTACACAGGGACTGGGGGCTACACCTTC. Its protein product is CASSYTGTGGYTF.

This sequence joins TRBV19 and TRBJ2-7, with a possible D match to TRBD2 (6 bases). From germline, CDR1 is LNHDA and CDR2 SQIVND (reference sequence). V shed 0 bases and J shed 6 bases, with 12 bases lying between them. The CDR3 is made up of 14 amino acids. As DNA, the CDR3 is TGTGCCAGTAGTATAGATCTAAGGGGAGGCGAGCAGTACTTC. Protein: CASSIDLRGGEQYF. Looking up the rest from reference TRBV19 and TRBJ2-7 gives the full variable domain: DGGITQSPKYLFRKEGQNVTLSCEQNLNHDAMYWYRQDPGQGLRLIYYSQIVNDFQKGDIAEGYSVSREKKESFPLTVTSAQKNPTAFYLCASSIDLRGGEQYFGPGTRLTVT.

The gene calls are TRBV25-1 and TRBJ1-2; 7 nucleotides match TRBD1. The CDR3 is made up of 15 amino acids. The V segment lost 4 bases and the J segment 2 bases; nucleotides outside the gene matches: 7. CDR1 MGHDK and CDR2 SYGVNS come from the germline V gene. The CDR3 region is CASSAGGQPNYGYTF. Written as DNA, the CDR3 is TGTGCCAGCAGTGCCGGGGGACAGCCCAACTATGGCTACACCTTC.

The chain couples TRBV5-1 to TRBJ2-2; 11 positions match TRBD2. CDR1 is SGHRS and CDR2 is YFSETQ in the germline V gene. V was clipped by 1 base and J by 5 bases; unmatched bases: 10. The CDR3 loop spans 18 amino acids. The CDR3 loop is CASSLTSLAGGNTGELFF. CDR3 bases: TGCGCCAGCAGCTTGACCTCTCTAGCGGGGGGAAATACCGGGGAGCTGTTTTTT. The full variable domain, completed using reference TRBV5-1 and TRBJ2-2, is KAGVTQTPRYLIKTRGQQVTLSCSPISGHRSVSWYQQTPGQGLQFLFEYFSETQRNKGNFPGRFSGRQFSNSRSEMNVSTLELGDSALYLCASSLTSLAGGNTGELFFGEGSRLTVL.

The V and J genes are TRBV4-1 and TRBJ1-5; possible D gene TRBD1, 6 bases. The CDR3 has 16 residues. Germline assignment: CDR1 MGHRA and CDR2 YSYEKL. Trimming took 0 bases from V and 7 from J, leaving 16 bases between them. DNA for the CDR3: TGCGCCAGCAGCCAAGAAGGGTACAGGGCGAACCAGCCCCAGCATTTT. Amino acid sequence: CASSQEGYRANQPQHF.

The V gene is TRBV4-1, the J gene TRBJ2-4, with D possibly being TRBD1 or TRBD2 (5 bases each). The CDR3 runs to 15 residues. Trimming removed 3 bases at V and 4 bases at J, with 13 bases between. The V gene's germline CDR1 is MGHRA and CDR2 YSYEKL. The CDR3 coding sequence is TGCGCCAGCAGCCAGTGGGGACCGAATAAAAACATTCAGTACTTC. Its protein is CASSQWGPNKNIQYF.

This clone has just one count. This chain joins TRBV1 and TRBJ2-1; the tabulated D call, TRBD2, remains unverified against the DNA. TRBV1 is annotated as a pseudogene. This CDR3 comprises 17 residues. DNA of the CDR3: TGCACCAGCAGCCAAGAAATTCCTAGAAAAGGTTCGCATGAGCAGTTCTTC. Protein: CTSSQEIPRKGSHEQFF.

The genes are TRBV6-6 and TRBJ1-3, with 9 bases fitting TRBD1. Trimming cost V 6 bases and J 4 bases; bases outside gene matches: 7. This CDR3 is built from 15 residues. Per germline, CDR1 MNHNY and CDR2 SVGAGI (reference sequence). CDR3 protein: CASRQGAWGGNTIYF. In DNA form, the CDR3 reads TGTGCCAGCAGACAGGGGGCCTGGGGAGGAAACACCATATATTTT.

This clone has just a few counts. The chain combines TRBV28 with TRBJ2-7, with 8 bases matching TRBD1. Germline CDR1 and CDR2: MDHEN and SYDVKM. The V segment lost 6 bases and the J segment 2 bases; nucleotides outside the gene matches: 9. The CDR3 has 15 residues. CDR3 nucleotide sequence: TGTGCCAGCAGCTCGCCGGGACAGGCCCCCTACGAGCAGTACTTC. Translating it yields CASSSPGQAPYEQYF.

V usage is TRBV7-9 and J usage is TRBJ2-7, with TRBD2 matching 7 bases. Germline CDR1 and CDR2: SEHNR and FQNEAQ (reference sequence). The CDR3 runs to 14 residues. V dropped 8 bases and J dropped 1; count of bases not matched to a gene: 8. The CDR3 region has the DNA TGTGCCAGCGTCCAGGGAGGGGCGTCCTACGAGCAGTACTTC. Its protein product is CASVQGGASYEQYF.

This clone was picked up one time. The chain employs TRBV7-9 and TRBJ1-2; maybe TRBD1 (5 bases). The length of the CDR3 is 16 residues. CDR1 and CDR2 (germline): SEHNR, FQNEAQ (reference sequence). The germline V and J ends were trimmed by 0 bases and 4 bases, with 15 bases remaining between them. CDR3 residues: CASSLAFGRGTYGYTF. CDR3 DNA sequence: TGTGCCAGCAGCTTAGCATTCGGTCGGGGCACCTATGGCTACACCTTC.

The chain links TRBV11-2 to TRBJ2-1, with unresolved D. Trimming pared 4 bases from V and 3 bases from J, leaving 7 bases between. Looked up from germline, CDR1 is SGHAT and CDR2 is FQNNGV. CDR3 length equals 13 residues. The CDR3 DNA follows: TGTGCCAGCAGCTACGGACGCTACAATGAGCAGTTCTTC. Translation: CASSYGRYNEQFF.

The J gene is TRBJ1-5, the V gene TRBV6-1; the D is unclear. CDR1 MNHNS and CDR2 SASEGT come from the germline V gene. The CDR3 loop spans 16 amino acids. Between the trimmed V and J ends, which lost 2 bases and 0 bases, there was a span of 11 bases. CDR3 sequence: CASSERERYSNQPQHF. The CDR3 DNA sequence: TGTGCCAGCAGTGAAAGAGAGCGATATAGCAATCAGCCCCAGCATTTT.

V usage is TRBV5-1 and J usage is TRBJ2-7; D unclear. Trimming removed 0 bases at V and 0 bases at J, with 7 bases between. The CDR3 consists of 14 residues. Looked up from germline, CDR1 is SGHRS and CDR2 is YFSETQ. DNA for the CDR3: TGCGCCAGCAGCTTGGTGGGGAACTCCTACGAGCAGTACTTC. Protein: CASSLVGNSYEQYF.

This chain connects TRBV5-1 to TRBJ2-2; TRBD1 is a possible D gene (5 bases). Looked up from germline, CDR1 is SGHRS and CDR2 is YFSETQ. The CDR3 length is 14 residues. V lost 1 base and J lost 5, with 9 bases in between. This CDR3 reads CASSLYSGTGELFF. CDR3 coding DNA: TGCGCCAGCAGCTTGTATTCAGGGACCGGGGAGCTGTTTTTT.